The present TCR beta chain was sequenced within a study of blood T cell repertoires in COVID-19. Overall study: T cells, B-cell-depleted T cells, or PBMCs supplied cDNA or gDNA.

The CDR3 runs to 14 residues. V dropped 4 bases and J dropped 1; count of bases not matched to a gene: 3. Germline CDR1 GTSNPN, CDR2 SVGIG (reference sequence). TCRdb keeps only in-frame clones here, not all; method: immunoSEQ multiplex PCR. Seen here are more than 300,000 clones, about 88% observed once, and the top ten hold about 1.1%. Cohort 3 donors were reported recovered after two negative PCRs, clearance, or symptom resolution. This chain uses TRBV30 with TRBJ2-5; 10 nucleotides agree with TRBD2. The sequencing input was PBMCs or T cells enriched from blood (not recorded which). This TCR derives from a woman under 30 who had recovered from COVID-19. In DNA form, the CDR3 reads TGTGCCTGGAACAGCGGGGGGGCCCAAGAGACCCAGTACTTC. As protein: CAWNSGGAQETQYF. The whole variable domain, remainder taken from reference TRBV30 and TRBJ2-5, is SQTIHQWPATLVQPVGSPLSLECTVEGTSNPNLYWYRQAAGRGLQLLFYSVGIGQISSEVPQNLSASRPQDRQFILSSKKLLLSDSGFYLCAWNSGGAQETQYFGPGTRLLVL.